This T cell receptor beta chain was sequenced during a study of blood T cells in healthy people across ages. Germline V lookup: CDR1 LGHNA, CDR2 YSLEER. CDR3 size: 17 residues. V was trimmed by 1 base and J by 0 bases, leaving 14 bases between them. Together with a sample-barcoded 5' primer, a J-beta primer mix was included in a second PCR lasting about 6 to 11 cycles. MiXCR, applied by TCRdb to the 5' RACE reads, yields one record per CDR3 protein. The table lists about 1.8 million distinct CDR3 sequences, around 50% of them singletons, with approximately 2.1% in the top ten. This clonotype was observed a single time.

The material sequenced was blood. The TCR sequence derives from a woman in her thirties or forties in good health. The gene calls are TRBV4-3 and TRBJ2-3; D gene ambiguous. The CDR3 reads CASSQVLAFPSTDTQYF. Written as DNA, the CDR3 is TGCGCCAGCAGCCAAGTTCTTGCTTTCCCTAGCACAGATACGCAGTATTTT.